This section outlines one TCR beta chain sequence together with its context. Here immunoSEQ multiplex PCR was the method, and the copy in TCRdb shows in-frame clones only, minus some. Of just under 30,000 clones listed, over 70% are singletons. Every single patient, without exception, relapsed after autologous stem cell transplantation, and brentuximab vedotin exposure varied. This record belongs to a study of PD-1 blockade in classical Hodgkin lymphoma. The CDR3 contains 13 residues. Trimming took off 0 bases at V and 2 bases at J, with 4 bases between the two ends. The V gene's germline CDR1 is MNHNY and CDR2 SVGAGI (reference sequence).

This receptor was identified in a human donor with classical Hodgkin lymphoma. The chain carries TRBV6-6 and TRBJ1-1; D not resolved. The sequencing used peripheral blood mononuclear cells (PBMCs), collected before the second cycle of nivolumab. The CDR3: CASSYSHNTEAFF. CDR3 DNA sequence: TGTGCCAGCAGTTACTCCCACAACACTGAAGCTTTCTTT.